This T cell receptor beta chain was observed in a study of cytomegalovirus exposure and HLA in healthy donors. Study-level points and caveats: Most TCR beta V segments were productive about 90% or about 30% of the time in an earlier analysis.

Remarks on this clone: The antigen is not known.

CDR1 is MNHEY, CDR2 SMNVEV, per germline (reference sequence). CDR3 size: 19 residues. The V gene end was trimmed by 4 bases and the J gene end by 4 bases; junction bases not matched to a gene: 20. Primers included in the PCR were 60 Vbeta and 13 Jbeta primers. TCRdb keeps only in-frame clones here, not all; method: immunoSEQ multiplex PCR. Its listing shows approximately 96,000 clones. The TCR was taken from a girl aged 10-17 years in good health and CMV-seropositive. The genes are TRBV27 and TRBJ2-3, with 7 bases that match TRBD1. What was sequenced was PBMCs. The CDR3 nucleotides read TGTGCCAGCAGTTCCCACCTTATGACCGACAGGGAATTATCAGATACGCAGTATTTT. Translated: CASSSHLMTDRELSDTQYF.